The 27 T cell receptor beta chains in this list originate from one sample, sequenced in a study of T cell repertoires in cytomegalovirus infection. MiXCR, run by TCRdb on the reads, gives a single entry per CDR3 protein. The sample lists 62,000 or so distinct CDR3 sequences, around 20% occurring once. These TCRs are of unknown antigen specificity. The sequences come from CD8+ T cells from cultured PBMCs, collected from culture after CMV antigen stimulation. The receptors derive from a human donor in good health (CMV status not recorded). Some clones in this sample may be carry-over from other donors' samples.

This CDR3 reads CASSLEQGPVNTEAFF. CDR3 sequence (DNA): TGTGCCAGCAGCTTAGAGCAGGGGCCTGTGAACACTGAAGCTTTCTTT. The chain combines TRBV7-2 with TRBJ1-1; D is perhaps TRBD1 (6 bases). V lost 1 base and J lost 0, with 12 bases in between. CDR1 is SGHTA and CDR2 is FQGNSA in the germline V gene. This CDR3 is built from 16 residues.

The rearrangement uses TRBV7-8 and TRBJ2-7, with D tentatively TRBD2 (6 bases). Germline assignment: CDR1 SGHVS and CDR2 FQNEAQ. The CDR3 runs to 15 residues. Trimming shortened V by 6 bases and J by 3 bases, and 18 bases separated the two germline ends. Here the CDR3 reads CASSLGGSPGYEQYF. The DNA of the CDR3 is TGTGCCAGCAGTCTGGGAGGCTCCCCGGGCTACGAGCAGTACTTC.

The chain uses TRBV7-3 and TRBJ1-1, with a weak D call TRBD1 (6 bases). The CDR3 is 19 residues long. V was shortened by 1 base and J by 3 bases, with 24 bases between the two germline ends. Germline V lookup: CDR1 SGHTA, CDR2 FQGTGA. The CDR3 sequence is CASSLNRDTSGGVDTEAFF. The CDR3 DNA sequence: TGTGCCAGCAGCTTAAATAGGGACACTAGTGGGGGTGTCGACACTGAAGCTTTCTTT.

This clonotype was detected a few times. This sequence joins TRBV28 and TRBJ2-4, with 7 bases that match TRBD1. The CDR3 loop spans 11 amino acids. Trimming at V came to 5 bases and at J to 8 bases, leaving 0 bases not matched to a gene. Per germline, CDR1 MDHEN and CDR2 SYDVKM. CDR3 protein: CASSQGDIQYF. The CDR3 nucleotides read TGTGCCAGCAGTCAGGGGGACATTCAGTACTTC.

This clonotype appeared a few times. CDR3: CASSLGQYKGDTQYF. CDR3 bases: TGTGCCAGCAGCTTAGGACAGTACAAGGGAGATACGCAGTATTTT. The rearrangement joins TRBV7-8 to TRBJ2-3; possible D gene TRBD1, 5 bases. CDR1 SGHVS and CDR2 FQNEAQ come from the germline V gene. CDR3 length: 15 amino acids. Trimming stripped 1 base from V and 5 bases from J, with 13 bases between.

J is TRBJ2-1 and V is TRBV29-1; TRBD2 matches 9 bases. The CDR3 has 14 amino acids. CDR1 is SQVTM and CDR2 is ANQGSEA in the germline V gene. The junction had 1 base not matched to a gene; V was cut back by 4 bases and J by 0 bases. CDR3 sequence: CSVGLAASYNEQFF. The CDR3 DNA sequence: TGCAGCGTTGGACTAGCGGCCTCCTACAATGAGCAGTTCTTC.

The sample holds a few counts of this clonotype. V and J are TRBV12-3 or TRBV12-4 and TRBJ2-7, with 9 bases identical to TRBD2. This CDR3 is built from 14 residues. Trimming cost V 7 bases and J 3 bases; bases outside gene matches: 7. The CDR3 loop reads CASTPSGGRYEQYF. The CDR3, as DNA: TGTGCCAGCACCCCCAGCGGGGGGCGCTACGAGCAGTACTTC.

This clonotype was seen a handful of times. V gene TRBV27 combines with J gene TRBJ1-2; D perhaps matches TRBD1 (6 bases). The CDR3 consists of 13 residues. Trimming took off 5 bases at V and 3 bases at J, with 10 bases between the two ends. Germline assignment: CDR1 MNHEY and CDR2 SMNVEV (reference sequence). CDR3 sequence: CASSGGRDYGYTF. The DNA of the CDR3 is TGTGCCAGCAGTGGGGGGCGCGACTATGGCTACACCTTC.

This clonotype occurred a few times. V gene TRBV7-2 combines with J gene TRBJ1-5, with a tentative D call TRBD1 (5 bases). V was trimmed by 4 bases and J by 4 bases, leaving 14 bases between them. The germline V gene encodes CDR1 SGHTA and CDR2 FQGNSA. This CDR3 is built from 15 residues. The CDR3 region has the DNA TGTGCCAGCAGCTGGGACGGAGGATTTAATCAGCCCCAGCATTTT. Translated, it gives CASSWDGGFNQPQHF.

In this sample, this clonotype turned up a few times. The chain joins TRBV7-2 to TRBJ2-7, with D possibly called TRBD1 or TRBD2 (5 bases each). Trimming pared 4 bases from V and 2 bases from J, leaving 18 bases between. From germline, CDR1 is SGHTA and CDR2 FQGNSA. The CDR3 has 16 amino acids. DNA of the CDR3: TGTGCCAGCAGCTCATCCCCCGGGGCAGCTACCTACGAGCAGTACTTC. Translation: CASSSSPGAATYEQYF.

The chain has TRBV7-8 and TRBJ1-5, with D uncertain. CDR1 and CDR2 (germline): SGHVS, FQNEAQ. The V end was cut by 5 bases, the J end by 6 bases, with 11 bases between. The CDR3 totals 13 residues. CDR3 sequence: CASSDLLGQPQHF. CDR3 nucleotides: TGTGCCAGCAGCGACCTACTGGGTCAGCCCCAGCATTTT. Together with reference TRBV7-8 and TRBJ1-5, the CDR3 gives the full variable domain: GAGVSQSPRYKVAKRGQDVALRCDPISGHVSLFWYQQALGQGPEFLTYFQNEAQLDKSGLPSDRFFAERPEGSVSTLKIQRTQQEDSAVYLCASSDLLGQPQHFGDGTRLSIL.

In its sample, this clonotype was seen a few times. The rearrangement links TRBV7-2 to TRBJ2-7; D gene unclear. V was cut by 3 bases and J by 2 bases, with 14 bases left in between. Germline V gene data show CDR1 as SGHTA and CDR2 as FQGNSA. The CDR3 is 15 amino acids. CDR3 DNA sequence: TGTGCCAGCAGCTTGAAGCGATGGCTGGCCTACGAGCAGTACTTC. Its translation is CASSLKRWLAYEQYF. The full variable domain, rest sourced from reference TRBV7-2 and TRBJ2-7, is GAGVSQSPSNKVTEKGKDVELRCDPISGHTALYWYRQSLGQGLEFLIYFQGNSAPDKSGLPSDRFSAERTGGSVSTLTIQRTQQEDSAVYLCASSLKRWLAYEQYFGPGTRLTVT.

The chain recombines TRBV2 with TRBJ2-3; 7 bases fit TRBD2. CDR1 SNHLY and CDR2 FYNNEI come from the germline V gene. This CDR3 has 17 amino acids. J lost 0 bases, V lost 3 bases, and 9 bases had no gene match. CDR3 coding DNA: TGTGCCAGCAGTGACGAAATTCGGGGGGTGAGCACAGATACGCAGTATTTT. Its translation: CASSDEIRGVSTDTQYF.

The V gene is TRBV7-9, the J gene TRBJ1-1; D remains ambiguous. Trimming took 3 bases from V and 3 from J, leaving 17 bases between them. The CDR3 runs 16 residues. Germline values: CDR1 SEHNR, CDR2 FQNEAQ (reference sequence). The CDR3 DNA is TGTGCCAGCAGCTTCAAGGGCCGAGGGATAGACACTGAAGCTTTCTTT. This encodes CASSFKGRGIDTEAFF.

The chain couples TRBV11-2 to TRBJ2-2; 7 nucleotides align to TRBD2. The CDR3 covers 17 residues. The V segment lost 2 bases and the J segment 1 base; nucleotides outside the gene matches: 7. Germline-derived CDR1 and CDR2 are SGHAT and FQNNGV. For the CDR3, the DNA is TGTGCCAGCAGCTTAATCCCCCGGGGGGAGAACACCGGGGAGCTGTTTTTT. It yields the protein CASSLIPRGENTGELFF.

The CDR3 here is CASSPLTGAISYEQYF. CDR3 coding DNA: TGTGCCAGCAGCCCGCTGACAGGGGCTATCTCCTACGAGCAGTACTTC. The chain is built from TRBV11-2 and TRBJ2-7, with 8 bases identical to TRBD1. Germline-derived CDR1 and CDR2 are SGHAT and FQNNGV. Germline trimming cut 5 bases from V and 0 bases from J; bases unmatched to any gene: 9. This CDR3 has 16 amino acids.

The V and J genes are TRBV7-8 and TRBJ2-7; D not resolved. V lost 8 bases to trimming and J lost 4 bases, with 9 bases between them. There are 11 residues in the CDR3. Germline lookup yields CDR1 SGHVS and CDR2 FQNEAQ. The CDR3 region is CASGPLYEQYF. The CDR3, as DNA: TGTGCCAGCGGACCGCTTTACGAGCAGTACTTC.

The chain couples TRBV5-4 to TRBJ2-1, with D perhaps given as TRBD1 or TRBD2 (7 bases each). Trimming took 9 bases from V and 10 from J, leaving 20 bases between them. This CDR3 has 13 residues. Germline assignment: CDR1 SGHNT and CDR2 YYREEE (reference sequence). The CDR3 DNA reads as TGTGCCACCCAGGGGGGGCTCTGGAAGGAGCAGTTCTTC. Protein: CATQGGLWKEQFF.

This clonotype has only a few counts. The CDR3 region is CASSLETRQWQDTQYF. The CDR3, as DNA: TGTGCCAGCAGCTTAGAGACTAGGCAGTGGCAAGATACGCAGTATTTT. The genes are TRBV7-2 and TRBJ2-3, with D maybe TRBD2 (6 bases). Trimming stripped 1 base from V and 5 bases from J, with 16 bases between. Germline CDR1 SGHTA, CDR2 FQGNSA. The CDR3 length is 16 residues.

J is TRBJ2-3 and V is TRBV12-3 or TRBV12-4, with D tentatively TRBD1 (6 bases). CDR3 length: 15 amino acids. The V end lost 6 bases, the J end lost 2 bases, and 15 bases lay between the germline ends. CDR3 DNA sequence: TGTGCCAGCAGGGCGACAGGCTCCCCCACAGATACGCAGTATTTT. Amino acids: CASRATGSPTDTQYF.

This rearrangement joins TRBV7-2 to TRBJ1-2; 7 bases line up with TRBD1. The ends lost 5 bases at V and 3 bases at J; junction bases unmatched: 9. The CDR3 loop spans 15 amino acids. CDR1 is SGHTA, CDR2 FQGNSA, per germline. The CDR3 loop reads CASSQFQTGDYGYTF. The CDR3 DNA reads TGTGCCAGCAGCCAATTCCAAACAGGGGACTATGGCTACACCTTC.

This rearrangement joins TRBV6-2 or TRBV6-3 to TRBJ1-1; D ambiguous. CDR3 length equals 12 residues. CDR1 is MNHEY and CDR2 is SVGEGT in the germline V gene. Trimming removed 2 bases from V and 4 bases from J, with 5 bases in between. CDR3 DNA sequence: TGTGCCAGCAGTTACGTTGGCACTGAAGCTTTCTTT. Amino acid sequence: CASSYVGTEAFF.

V and J are TRBV7-6 and TRBJ2-7, with 9 bases that match TRBD1. The CDR3 runs to 16 residues. Trimming took 5 bases from V and 7 from J; bases not matched to a gene: 15. Per the germline V gene, CDR1 is SGHVS and CDR2 is FNYEAQ. The chain's CDR3 is CASSIMTGGLEREQYF. The DNA of the CDR3 is TGTGCCAGCAGCATTATGACAGGGGGGCTCGAACGGGAGCAGTACTTC.

Only one count was recorded for this clonotype. This chain connects TRBV20-1 to TRBJ1-5; D is uncertain. This CDR3 is built from 16 residues. Per germline, CDR1 DFQATT and CDR2 SNEGSKA (reference sequence). V was shortened by 0 bases and J by 7 bases, with 19 bases between the two germline ends. In DNA form, the CDR3 reads TGCAGTGCTAGAGAACTGGCCGCTCTCGGGGTCCAGCCCCAGCATTTT. This encodes CSARELAALGVQPQHF.

The chain couples TRBV7-2 to TRBJ2-1, with TRBD2 identical over 10 bases. The germline V gene has CDR1 SGHTA and CDR2 FQGNSA. This CDR3 region has 18 residues. With V trimmed by 4 bases and J by 2 bases, 11 bases remained unmatched. This CDR3 reads CASSSNPSGGRTYNEQFF. CDR3 sequence (DNA): TGTGCCAGCAGCTCAAATCCTAGCGGGGGTCGGACCTACAATGAGCAGTTCTTC. The entire variable domain, with the rest obtained from reference TRBV7-2 and TRBJ2-1, is as follows: GAGVSQSPSNKVTEKGKDVELRCDPISGHTALYWYRQSLGQGLEFLIYFQGNSAPDKSGLPSDRFSAERTGGSVSTLTIQRTQQEDSAVYLCASSSNPSGGRTYNEQFFGPGTRLTVL.

This clonotype turned up a few times. This chain uses TRBV7-4 with TRBJ2-1; D is unresolved. Germline V gene data show CDR1 as SGHVT and CDR2 as SQSDAQ. The V gene lost 9 bases and the J gene lost 0 bases, with 3 bases spanning the gap. The CDR3 is 11 amino acids. The CDR3 reads CARGSYNEQFF. CDR3 sequence (DNA): TGTGCCAGGGGCTCCTACAATGAGCAGTTCTTC.

The V and J genes are TRBV6-2 or TRBV6-3 and TRBJ2-7; TRBD2 is a possible D gene (6 bases). The CDR3 sequence is 14 residues long. Looked up from germline, CDR1 is MNHEY and CDR2 is SVGEGT. V was cut by 5 bases and J by 2 bases, with 13 bases left in between. This CDR3 is CASSGGDAAYEQYF. The CDR3, as DNA: TGTGCCAGCAGTGGCGGGGACGCCGCCTACGAGCAGTACTTC.